The 19 T cell receptor beta chains below come from one sample, sequenced in a study of human T cells and chemical hapten exposure. Each CDR3 protein gets one entry after TCRdb re-called the RACE reads with MiXCR. The repertoire holds about 42,000 distinct CDR3 sequences, with 9.5% to 15% as singletons. Time point in this sample: pre-sensitization, week 0. Treatment indicated: therapeutic diphenylcyclopropenone sensitization with weekly scalp DPC. Specimen: whole blood, collected in connection with sensitization to the hapten diphenylcyclopropenone (DPC). These receptors all stem from a woman aged 25-40 years with alopecia areata. Some clones in this sample may be carry-over from other donors' samples.

This clonotype was observed at least ten times. The chain is built from TRBV27 and TRBJ2-7, with D possibly matching TRBD2 (5 bases). Germline CDR1 and CDR2: MNHEY and SMNVEV (reference sequence). Trimming shortened V by 8 bases and J by 4 bases, and 24 bases separated the two germline ends. The CDR3 runs 16 residues. Here the CDR3 DNA reads TGTGCCAGCTCAATTTCCCCGGACTCGGGCCCATACGAGCAGTACTTC. Translated: CASSISPDSGPYEQYF.

This clonotype was counted many times. The chain joins TRBV7-3 to TRBJ2-6; the match to TRBD2 covers 9 bases. This CDR3 is built from 19 residues. Germline V gene sequence: CDR1 SGHTA, CDR2 FQGTGA. After removal of 2 bases from V and 0 bases from J, the junction contained 8 bases not matched to a gene. The CDR3 here is CASSLDGLASFSGANVLTF. DNA for the CDR3: TGTGCCAGCAGCTTAGATGGACTAGCGAGTTTCTCTGGGGCCAACGTCCTGACTTTC.

This chain joins TRBV2 and TRBJ1-4, with D unclear. CDR3 size: 14 residues. The V end lost 8 bases, the J end lost 0 bases, and 10 bases lay between the germline ends. Germline CDR1 reads SNHLY; CDR2 reads FYNNEI. This CDR3 is CASVQEATNEKLFF. The CDR3 DNA is TGTGCCAGCGTCCAGGAGGCAACTAATGAAAAACTGTTTTTT.

This clonotype was seen repeatedly, ten times or more. The rearrangement uses TRBV15 and TRBJ2-2; D tentatively reads TRBD1 or TRBD2 (5 bases each). This CDR3 is 14 amino acids long. Per the germline V gene, CDR1 is LNHNV and CDR2 is YYDKDF (reference sequence). V was cut by 9 bases and J by 1 base, with 12 bases left in between. CDR3 region: CATAGTGNTGELFF. The CDR3, as DNA: TGTGCCACGGCCGGGACGGGGAACACCGGGGAGCTGTTTTTT.

This clonotype was detected once. This rearrangement joins TRBV28 to TRBJ2-4; D may match TRBD1 or TRBD2 (5 bases each). This CDR3 has 12 amino acids. The germline V gene has CDR1 MDHEN and CDR2 SYDVKM. The V and J ends lost 6 bases and 8 bases respectively, with 11 bases between them. CDR3 bases: TGTGCCAGCAGCGCTGGGGGAGACATTCAGTACTTC. Amino acids: CASSAGGDIQYF.

This clonotype has at least ten counts. The chain employs TRBV29-1 and TRBJ2-3; D is unresolved. This CDR3 has 14 residues. V was clipped by 0 bases and J by 8 bases, with 15 bases between them. Looked up from germline, CDR1 is SQVTM and CDR2 is ANQGSEA. The CDR3, as DNA: TGCAGCGTTGAAGATCCTCCAGCCGCTGGTACGCAGTATTTT. Its translation: CSVEDPPAAGTQYF.

The V gene is TRBV28, the J gene TRBJ2-1, with 8 bases aligning to TRBD2. Germline CDR1 is MDHEN and CDR2 is SYDVKM. This CDR3 spans 16 amino acids. Trimming cost V 3 bases and J 8 bases; bases outside gene matches: 12. This chain's CDR3 is CASSFSQELTSDEQFF. The CDR3 DNA follows: TGTGCCAGCAGTTTTTCCCAAGAGCTGACTAGCGATGAGCAGTTCTTC.

This clonotype appeared a few times. This chain uses TRBV2 with TRBJ2-1; D is uncertain. Germline-derived CDR1 and CDR2 are SNHLY and FYNNEI. The CDR3 contains 15 residues. Trimming stripped 4 bases from V and 2 bases from J, with 12 bases between. CDR3 nucleotides: TGTGCCAGCAGTGTGTCGCATGTCGCCTACAATGAGCAGTTCTTC. It specifies CASSVSHVAYNEQFF.

This clonotype was counted ten times or more. The chain joins TRBV7-8 to TRBJ2-7, with TRBD2 as a possible D gene (5 bases). The germline V gene encodes CDR1 SGHVS and CDR2 FQNEAQ. The CDR3 extends over 14 amino acids. V gave up 0 bases and J gave up 3 bases, with 9 bases separating them. The CDR3 loop reads CASSLASAGYEQYF. The CDR3 DNA reads TGTGCCAGCAGCTTAGCTTCCGCGGGCTACGAGCAGTACTTC.

In its sample, this clonotype was seen a few times. V is TRBV25-1 and J is TRBJ2-5, with D perhaps TRBD1 or TRBD2 (5 bases each). The CDR3 has 12 amino acids. Germline V lookup: CDR1 MGHDK, CDR2 SYGVNS. V dropped 8 bases and J dropped 5 bases, with 12 bases sitting between them. The CDR3 here is CASGSWGETQYF. CDR3 in DNA: TGTGCCAGCGGTTCCTGGGGGGAGACCCAGTACTTC.

The chain carries TRBV29-1 and TRBJ2-5; no reliable D call. This CDR3 region has 13 residues. V lost 4 bases and J 9 bases, leaving 18 bases between the germline ends. CDR1 is SQVTM and CDR2 is ANQGSEA in the germline V gene. CDR3: CSVADPRRGAQYF. CDR3 in DNA: TGCAGCGTTGCGGACCCCCGGCGTGGGGCCCAGTACTTC.

The table lists this clonotype with a few counts. The J gene is TRBJ2-7, the V gene TRBV3-1, with D possibly called TRBD1 or TRBD2 (5 bases each). Germline CDR1 LGHDT, CDR2 YNNKEL (reference sequence). This CDR3 is built from 15 residues. Trimming pared 4 bases from V and 3 bases from J, leaving 16 bases between. CDR3 DNA sequence: TGTGCCAGCAGCCCGGACGGAGGACACCACTACGAGCAGTACTTC. Its translation: CASSPDGGHHYEQYF.

This sequence joins TRBV28 and TRBJ2-7; D remains ambiguous. Trimming cost V 6 bases and J 2 bases, with 20 bases left between them. The germline CDR1 and CDR2 sequences are MDHEN and SYDVKM. This CDR3 spans 16 amino acids. The CDR3 DNA reads TGTGCCAGCAGGCCTACCCTTCCTACTGCCGCCTACGAGCAGTACTTC. Its translation: CASRPTLPTAAYEQYF.

The rearrangement links TRBV10-2 to TRBJ1-6; D is unresolved. This CDR3 comprises 14 residues. Germline CDR1 and CDR2: WSHSY and SAAADI. Trimming cost V 3 bases and J 7 bases, with 10 bases left between them. For the CDR3, the DNA is TGCGCCAGCAGTGAAGGATTGGAGAATTCACCCCTCCACTTT. It codes for CASSEGLENSPLHF.

This clonotype was seen many times. V is TRBV11-2 and J is TRBJ2-1, with TRBD2 matching over 13 bases. CDR3 length: 15 amino acids. V lost 5 bases, J lost 10 bases, and 8 bases stayed unmatched. Germline CDR1 reads SGHAT; CDR2 reads FQNNGV. The CDR3 nucleotides read TGTGCCAGCAGCGCCCCGGGACTAGCGGGACGGGAGCAGTTCTTC. Translated: CASSAPGLAGREQFF.

This clonotype was counted between two and nine times. This chain connects TRBV4-2 to TRBJ2-7, with 7 bases aligning to TRBD2. This CDR3 is built from 16 residues. Trimming took 1 base from V and 3 from J; bases not matched to a gene: 9. Germline CDR1 reads LGHNA; CDR2 reads YNFKEQ. The CDR3 is CASSQARETEDYEQYF. DNA for the CDR3: TGTGCCAGCAGCCAAGCGCGGGAGACGGAGGACTACGAGCAGTACTTC.

This clonotype was detected ten times or more. This sequence joins TRBV7-9 and TRBJ2-7; 7 bases are a match to TRBD2. CDR3 length equals 17 residues. Trimming took 3 bases from V and 0 from J; bases not matched to a gene: 11. Germline V lookup: CDR1 SEHNR, CDR2 FQNEAQ (reference sequence). Here the CDR3 DNA reads TGTGCCAGCAGCTTTTTTCGTGGGGGGGTAACCTCCTACGAGCAGTACTTC. It encodes CASSFFRGGVTSYEQYF.

This clonotype has ten or more counts. V is TRBV18 and J is TRBJ1-1; D ambiguous. Germline V gives CDR1 KGHSH, CDR2 LQKENI. V was shortened by 4 bases and J by 0 bases, with 12 bases between the two germline ends. The CDR3 loop spans 15 amino acids. The DNA of the CDR3 is TGTGCCAGCTCACGCCTAGAGGGAATGAACACTGAAGCTTTCTTT. Translation gives CASSRLEGMNTEAFF.

Ten or more counts support this clonotype. This chain links TRBV20-1 with TRBJ2-3, with TRBD2 identical over 8 bases. The germline CDR1 and CDR2 sequences are DFQATT and SNEGSKA (reference sequence). Germline trimming cut 6 bases from V and 0 bases from J; bases unmatched to any gene: 14. This CDR3 is 17 amino acids long. CDR3 bases: TGCAGTGCCACCCCCTATAGCGGGACCGACAGCACAGATACGCAGTATTTT. This sequence encodes CSATPYSGTDSTDTQYF.